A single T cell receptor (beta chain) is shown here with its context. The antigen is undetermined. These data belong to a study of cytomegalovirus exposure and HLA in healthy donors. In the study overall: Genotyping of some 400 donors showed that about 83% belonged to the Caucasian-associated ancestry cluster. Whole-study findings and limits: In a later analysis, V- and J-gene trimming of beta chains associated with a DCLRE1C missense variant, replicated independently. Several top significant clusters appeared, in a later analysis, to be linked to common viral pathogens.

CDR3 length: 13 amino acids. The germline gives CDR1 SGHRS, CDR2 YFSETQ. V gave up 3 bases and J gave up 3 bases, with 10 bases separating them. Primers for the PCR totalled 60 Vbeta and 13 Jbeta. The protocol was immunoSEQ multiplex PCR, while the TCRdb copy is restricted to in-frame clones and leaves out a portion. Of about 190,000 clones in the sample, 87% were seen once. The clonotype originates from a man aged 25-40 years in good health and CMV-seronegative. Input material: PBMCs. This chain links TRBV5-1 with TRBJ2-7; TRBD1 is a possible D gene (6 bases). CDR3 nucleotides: TGCGCCAGCAGCTCCCTGGACAGCTACGAGCAGTACTTC. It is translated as CASSSLDSYEQYF.